The 3 T cell receptor beta chains reported below all come from one sample, sequenced in a study of control samples from healthy donors and cancer patients. Method: immunoSEQ multiplex PCR; TCRdb's copy keeps in-frame clones and lacks some. The sample carries under 100,000 clones, just over 90% recorded once. Sample: blood. The origin of the receptors is a woman younger than 45 in good health.

V usage is TRBV12-3 or TRBV12-4 and J usage is TRBJ1-4; D is uncertain. The CDR3 contains 10 residues. V was shortened by 6 bases and J by 10 bases, with 6 bases between the two germline ends. CDR3 in amino acids: CASRGLKLFF. The CDR3 nucleotides read TGTGCCAGCAGAGGACTAAAACTGTTTTTT.

This clone was seen more than once but under ten times. The chain couples TRBV3-1 (or the pseudogene TRBV3-2) to TRBJ1-1; D possibly corresponds to TRBD1 (5 bases). V was shortened by 0 bases and J by 4 bases, with 9 bases between the two germline ends. The germline CDR1 and CDR2 sequences are LGHDT and YNNKEL (reference sequence). This CDR3 spans 14 amino acids. The CDR3 protein is CASSQDYGATEAFF. CDR3 DNA: TGTGCCAGCAGCCAAGATTATGGGGCCACTGAAGCTTTCTTT.

This clone was observed once. The rearrangement joins TRBV2 to TRBJ1-6; D is unresolved. Germline CDR1 and CDR2: SNHLY and FYNNEI. There are 20 residues in the CDR3. V shed 0 bases and J shed 4 bases, with 22 bases lying between them. In nucleotides, the CDR3 is TGTGCCAGCAGTGAAGCGCTTTTGGGTACGAGGAAACATTATAATTCACCCCTCCACTTT. Amino acid sequence: CASSEALLGTRKHYNSPLHF. Drawing the rest from reference TRBV2 and TRBJ1-6, the complete variable domain is EPEVTQTPSHQVTQMGQEVILRCVPISNHLYFYWYRQILGQKVEFLVSFYNNEISEKSEIFDDQFSVERPDGSNFTLKIRSTKLEDSAMYFCASSEALLGTRKHYNSPLHFGNGTRLTVT.